What follows are 17 T cell receptor beta chains derived from one specimen sequenced in a study of neurological immune-mediated disorders. TCRdb ran MiXCR on the 5' RACE reads and lists one entry per CDR3 protein. The sample records tens of thousands of distinct CDR3 sequences, roughly 4.8% being singletons. The sequencing input was PBMCs. These receptors were collected from a woman aged 30 to 39 with multiple sclerosis.

With regard to this clonotype: One end of the junction fails to match germline, which may point to a read error. The J gene is TRBJ2-1, the V gene TRBV5-6; D is ambiguous. From germline, CDR1 is SGHDT and CDR2 YYEEEE. CDR3 size: 18 residues. DNA of the CDR3: TGTGCTAGCAGCCCCCCACCGTTGGAGCCCACATCCTACAATGAGCAGTTCTTC. Translation gives CASSPPPLEPTSYNEQFF.

This clonotype was recorded many times. The rearrangement uses TRBV5-1 and TRBJ2-1; possibly TRBD1 for D (5 bases). V lost 1 base, J lost 8 bases, and 13 bases lay in between. CDR1 SGHRS and CDR2 YFSETQ come from the germline V gene. The CDR3 has 14 amino acids. The CDR3 sequence: CASSLLQGSDEQFF. The CDR3 nucleotides read TGCGCCAGCAGCTTGCTTCAGGGCAGCGATGAGCAGTTCTTC.

This clonotype was counted ten times or more. The genes are TRBV12-3 or TRBV12-4 and TRBJ2-7; D is undetermined. V was pared by 3 bases and J by 3 bases, with 15 bases between. This CDR3 comprises 15 residues. The CDR3, as DNA: TGTGCCAGCAGTTTTATTGGCGGCAACTTCTACGAGCAGTACTTC. Its protein product is CASSFIGGNFYEQYF.

The chain recombines TRBV20-1 with TRBJ2-1, with D perhaps TRBD1 or TRBD2 (5 bases each). The germline gives CDR1 DFQATT, CDR2 SNEGSKA (reference sequence). The length of the CDR3 is 12 residues. The ends were cut back, 6 bases at V and 9 bases at J, with 15 bases in the middle. CDR3 residues: CSADTRGAEQFF. CDR3 DNA sequence: TGCAGTGCCGACACGAGGGGTGCTGAGCAGTTCTTC.

This clonotype was detected many times. The chain joins TRBV10-3 to TRBJ1-2, with D uncertain. V was pared by 6 bases and J by 2 bases, with 10 bases between. Germline CDR1 reads ENHRY; CDR2 reads SYGVKD. The length of the CDR3 is 13 residues. CDR3 DNA sequence: TGTGCCATCAGCTCCGGGTCAAACTATGGCTACACCTTC. It codes for CAISSGSNYGYTF.

This chain links TRBV12-3 or TRBV12-4 with TRBJ1-6; possible D gene TRBD1, 5 bases. The CDR3 runs 14 residues. V gave up 5 bases and J gave up 9 bases, with 14 bases separating them. The CDR3 reads CASSQGGVGSPLHF. CDR3 bases: TGTGCCAGCAGTCAGGGTGGTGTAGGTTCACCCCTCCACTTT.

Concerning this clonotype: One base away lies a much larger clone, so this may be a sequencing read error. The V and J genes are TRBV7-2 and TRBJ2-1, with D possibly being TRBD1 (6 bases). The CDR3 covers 13 residues. Germline assignment: CDR1 SGHTA and CDR2 FQGNSA. Trimming shortened V by 5 bases and J by 12 bases, and 17 bases separated the two germline ends. CDR3 in amino acids: CASSVQGSGAQFF. CDR3 nucleotide sequence: TGTGCCAGCAGCGTCCAGGGGTCAGGGGCGCAGTTCTTC.

This clonotype came up a few times. The chain employs TRBV7-3 and TRBJ2-2; D perhaps matches TRBD1 (6 bases). CDR3 length: 15 residues. CDR1 is SGHTA, CDR2 FQGTGA, per germline. V dropped 6 bases and J dropped 1 base, with 12 bases sitting between them. CDR3 residues: CASSPDRKNTGELFF. CDR3 nucleotide sequence: TGTGCCAGCAGTCCGGACAGAAAGAACACCGGGGAGCTGTTTTTT.

This clonotype was detected ten times or more. The chain carries TRBV28 and TRBJ1-4, with TRBD1 as a possible D gene (6 bases). The CDR3 runs 17 residues. The V end lost 3 bases, the J end lost 2 bases, and 16 bases lay between the germline ends. From germline, CDR1 is MDHEN and CDR2 SYDVKM. CDR3 protein: CASSLGRQGTTNEKLFF. DNA for the CDR3: TGTGCCAGCAGTTTGGGGCGGCAGGGGACGACTAATGAAAAACTGTTTTTT.

This clonotype was observed at least ten times. The gene calls are TRBV29-1 and TRBJ1-2; 10 bases are shared with TRBD1. With V trimmed by 1 base and J by 5 bases, 7 bases remained unmatched. Germline CDR1 reads SQVTM; CDR2 reads ANQGSEA. The CDR3 has 15 amino acids. The CDR3, as DNA: TGCAGCGTTGAAGTAACTGGACAGGGGGGTTATGGCTACACCTTC. It codes for CSVEVTGQGGYGYTF.

In its sample, this clonotype was seen many times. V gene TRBV10-2 combines with J gene TRBJ1-5; D is perhaps TRBD1 (6 bases). The CDR3 length is 17 residues. Trimming left V 8 bases short and J 0 bases short, with 20 bases between. Per the germline V gene, CDR1 is WSHSY and CDR2 is SAAADI. The CDR3 sequence: CASVYSGTTYSNQPQHF. The CDR3 DNA is TGCGCCAGCGTATACTCAGGGACAACTTATAGCAATCAGCCCCAGCATTTT.

This clonotype was seen ten or more times. The J gene is TRBJ1-2, the V gene TRBV10-3; 7 bases agree with TRBD1. CDR1 is ENHRY and CDR2 is SYGVKD in the germline V gene. The V segment lost 6 bases and the J segment 0 bases; nucleotides outside the gene matches: 7. This CDR3 region has 15 residues. The CDR3, as DNA: TGTGCCATCAGGGCAGGGGGTCTAGCTAACTATGGCTACACCTTC. The encoded protein is CAIRAGGLANYGYTF.

This clonotype was detected many times. The genes are TRBV12-3 or TRBV12-4 and TRBJ1-6; possibly TRBD1 for D (6 bases). This CDR3 has 14 residues. V lost 7 bases, J lost 8 bases, and 15 bases lay in between. The CDR3 nucleotides are TGTGCCAGCACAACGACAGGCAGGGATTCACCCCTCCACTTT. It translates to CASTTTGRDSPLHF.

A word on this clonotype: One junction end disagrees with the germline gene, perhaps due to a read error. The rearrangement links TRBV7-2 to TRBJ1-1; D remains ambiguous. The CDR3 runs 12 residues. Germline-derived CDR1 and CDR2 are SGHTA and FQGNSA. The CDR3 nucleotides are TGTGACAGCAGCACTCCGGGCACTGAAGCTTTCTTT. It is translated as CDSSTPGTEAFF.

This clonotype was observed a few times. The chain joins TRBV5-1 to TRBJ2-1, with TRBD2 matching 9 bases. This CDR3 has 16 residues. Trimming cost V 0 bases and J 4 bases; bases outside gene matches: 5. Germline V gene sequence: CDR1 SGHRS, CDR2 YFSETQ. This CDR3 is CASSLEGTSRYNEQFF. The CDR3 DNA reads as TGCGCCAGCAGCTTGGAGGGGACTAGCAGATACAATGAGCAGTTCTTC.

Ten or more counts support this clonotype. This chain connects TRBV20-1 to TRBJ2-1; D is perhaps TRBD1 (5 bases). The germline CDR1 and CDR2 sequences are DFQATT and SNEGSKA (reference sequence). V was pared by 3 bases and J by 7 bases, with 7 bases between. The CDR3 has 11 amino acids. The CDR3 here is CSARRTNEQFF. In nucleotides, the CDR3 is TGCAGTGCTAGGAGGACAAATGAGCAGTTCTTC.

This clonotype was recorded at least ten times. The chain recombines TRBV5-4 with TRBJ2-5; 11 nucleotides agree with TRBD2. The CDR3 spans 15 residues. Losses at the gene ends were 2 bases for V and 5 bases for J; bases not matched to a gene: 5. CDR1 and CDR2 (germline): SGHNT, YYREEE (reference sequence). The chain's CDR3 is CASSFASGGWETQYF. Written as DNA, the CDR3 is TGTGCCAGCAGCTTCGCTAGCGGGGGGTGGGAGACCCAGTACTTC.